Listed below are T cell receptor beta chains from one sample, sequenced in a study of blood T cell repertoires in COVID-19. Only in-frame clones appear in the TCRdb table, and some are missing; sequencing was by immunoSEQ multiplex PCR. The table records about 260,000 clones, 80% to 95% of them present only once. The sample taken for sequencing was peripheral blood. These receptor sequences come from a person under 30 with COVID-19, enrolled during active disease. Both conserved end residues are part of each CDR3. D genes are given only for firm matches. Size values are once, few and many counts, or a class for expanded clones, and some rows have none.

clone size: -; CDR3 length: 12; J gene: TRBJ1-6; V gene: TRBV5-6; D gene: TRBD1; CDR3 DNA: TGTGCCAGCAGCTTGGCTTCGGGACAGGCGAACTTT; CDR3 protein: CASSLASGQANF
clone size: -; CDR3 length: 16; J gene: TRBJ1-2; V gene: TRBV7-9; D gene: -; CDR3 DNA: TGTGCCAGCAGCTTACCCCCGGACGGGGCTAACTATGGCTACACCTTC; CDR3 protein: CASSLPPDGANYGYTF
clone size: -; CDR3 length: 11; J gene: TRBJ1-1; V gene: TRBV12-3/TRBV12-4; D gene: -; CDR3 DNA: TGTGCCAGCGGCTCGGGTCCCGAAGCTTTCTTT; CDR3 protein: CASGSGPEAFF
clone size: -; CDR3 length: 14; J gene: TRBJ1-1; V gene: TRBV3-1/TRBV3-2; D gene: TRBD1; CDR3 DNA: TGTGCCAGCAGCCAAAAGGGGGCGGCCACTGAAGCTTTCTTT; CDR3 protein: CASSQKGAATEAFF
clone size: -; CDR3 length: 14; J gene: TRBJ1-2; V gene: TRBV5-4; D gene: TRBD1; CDR3 DNA: TGTGCCAGCAGCTTCCAGGACAGGGTAGATGGCTACACCTTC; CDR3 protein: CASSFQDRVDGYTF
clone size: few; CDR3 length: 14; J gene: TRBJ1-1; V gene: TRBV6-5; D gene: -; CDR3 DNA: TGTGCCAGCAGTCAAAGACAGTTGAACACTGAAGCTTTCTTT; CDR3 protein: CASSQRQLNTEAFF
clone size: -; CDR3 length: 17; J gene: TRBJ2-3; V gene: TRBV7-6; D gene: TRBD2; CDR3 DNA: TGTGCCAGCAGCCCTATACTAGCGGGAGGGAGCACAGATACGCAGTATTTT; CDR3 protein: CASSPILAGGSTDTQYF
clone size: -; CDR3 length: 17; J gene: TRBJ2-7; V gene: TRBV21-1; D gene: -; CDR3 DNA: TGTGCCAGCAGCAAAGCGCGAAGGGGGCGATGGGCCTACGAGCAGTACTTC; CDR3 protein: CASSKARRGRWAYEQYF
clone size: once; CDR3 length: 15; J gene: TRBJ2-5; V gene: TRBV24-1; D gene: TRBD2; CDR3 DNA: TGTGCCACCAGTGATTTAGGCCTAGCGGGAGAGACCCAGTACTTC; CDR3 protein: CATSDLGLAGETQYF
clone size: -; CDR3 length: 13; J gene: TRBJ2-1; V gene: TRBV5-1; D gene: TRBD2; CDR3 DNA: TGCGCCAGCAGCTGGGTCATAGCGGGAGAGCAGTTCTTC; CDR3 protein: CASSWVIAGEQFF
clone size: -; CDR3 length: 15; J gene: TRBJ2-7; V gene: TRBV2; D gene: -; CDR3 DNA: TGTGCCAGCAGTTTGGGGGGTGGGGAAGGCTACGAGCAGTACTTC; CDR3 protein: CASSLGGGEGYEQYF
clone size: -; CDR3 length: 12; J gene: TRBJ1-1; V gene: TRBV2; D gene: -; CDR3 DNA: TGTGCCAGCAGTGAACAGGGCGCTGAAGCTTTCTTT; CDR3 protein: CASSEQGAEAFF
clone size: -; CDR3 length: 17; J gene: TRBJ1-6; V gene: TRBV9; D gene: TRBD1; CDR3 DNA: TGTGCCAGCAGCCCCCCTTTTGGACAGGGGAATAATTCACCCCTCCACTTT; CDR3 protein: CASSPPFGQGNNSPLHF
clone size: once; CDR3 length: 15; J gene: TRBJ1-4; V gene: TRBV28; D gene: TRBD1; CDR3 DNA: TGTGCCAGCAGTCCCCCGGGACAGCTTAATGAAAAACTGTTTTTT; CDR3 protein: CASSPPGQLNEKLFF
clone size: -; CDR3 length: 14; J gene: TRBJ1-1; V gene: TRBV19; D gene: -; CDR3 DNA: TGTGCCAGTAGTATGCCGTCAGGGCGCACTGAAGCTTTCTTT; CDR3 protein: CASSMPSGRTEAFF
clone size: -; CDR3 length: 13; J gene: TRBJ1-2; V gene: TRBV28; D gene: -; CDR3 DNA: TGTGCCAGCAGTTTGGCCCCGCACTATGGCTACACCTTC; CDR3 protein: CASSLAPHYGYTF
clone size: -; CDR3 length: 12; J gene: TRBJ2-7; V gene: TRBV5-6; D gene: -; CDR3 DNA: TGTGCCAGCAGCTTGGAGGGGGTCGAGCAGTACTTC; CDR3 protein: CASSLEGVEQYF
clone size: few; CDR3 length: 12; J gene: TRBJ2-3; V gene: TRBV12-3/TRBV12-4; D gene: TRBD1; CDR3 DNA: TGTGCCAGCAGGGGACAGGGGTCACGAGAGTATTTT; CDR3 protein: CASRGQGSREYF
clone size: -; CDR3 length: 13; J gene: TRBJ2-1; V gene: TRBV28; D gene: -; CDR3 DNA: TGTGCCAGCAGTTTACAACAGGTCAATGAGCAGTTCTTC; CDR3 protein: CASSLQQVNEQFF
clone size: -; CDR3 length: 14; J gene: TRBJ1-6; V gene: TRBV19; D gene: -; CDR3 DNA: TGTGCCAGTAGTAGGGCTGGTCGAGATTCACCCCTCCACTTT; CDR3 protein: CASSRAGRDSPLHF
clone size: -; CDR3 length: 16; J gene: TRBJ2-1; V gene: TRBV6-2/TRBV6-3; D gene: TRBD2; CDR3 DNA: TGTGCCAGCAGTTACTGGGCTAGCGGGGATTACAATGAGCAGTTCTTC; CDR3 protein: CASSYWASGDYNEQFF
clone size: few; CDR3 length: 12; J gene: TRBJ2-7; V gene: TRBV19; D gene: -; CDR3 DNA: TGTGCCAGTAGTCTTGACAGCTACGAGCAGTACTTC; CDR3 protein: CASSLDSYEQYF
clone size: -; CDR3 length: 16; J gene: TRBJ2-5; V gene: TRBV7-9; D gene: TRBD2; CDR3 DNA: TGTGCCAGCAGCCCGACAACTAGCGGGATCGGAGAGACCCAGTACTTC; CDR3 protein: CASSPTTSGIGETQYF
clone size: -; CDR3 length: 18; J gene: TRBJ2-3; V gene: TRBV10-3; D gene: TRBD2; CDR3 DNA: TGTGCCATCAGCCACGGCTTGGCGGGAGTACCGGCCACAGATACGCAGTATTTT; CDR3 protein: CAISHGLAGVPATDTQYF
clone size: -; CDR3 length: 20; J gene: TRBJ2-1; V gene: TRBV7-8; D gene: TRBD2; CDR3 DNA: TGTGCCAGCAGCTTAAGGGTAGCGGGATCGTGGGAGGGGAGCTACAATGAGCAGTTCTTC; CDR3 protein: CASSLRVAGSWEGSYNEQFF
clone size: -; CDR3 length: 16; J gene: TRBJ2-1; V gene: TRBV7-9; D gene: TRBD2; CDR3 DNA: TGTGCCAGCCTACTTCTAGCGGGAGCCGATTTAGATGAGCAGTTCTTC; CDR3 protein: CASLLLAGADLDEQFF
clone size: -; CDR3 length: 14; J gene: TRBJ1-1; V gene: TRBV12-5; D gene: -; CDR3 DNA: TGTGCTAGTGGCTTGGGAGGGGGATCCACTGAAGCTTTCTTT; CDR3 protein: CASGLGGGSTEAFF
clone size: -; CDR3 length: 16; J gene: TRBJ2-6; V gene: TRBV7-9; D gene: TRBD1; CDR3 DNA: TGTGCCAGCAGCCCGACAGGGGGCTCTGGGGCCAACGTCCTGACTTTC; CDR3 protein: CASSPTGGSGANVLTF
clone size: -; CDR3 length: 13; J gene: TRBJ1-2; V gene: TRBV25-1; D gene: TRBD1; CDR3 DNA: TGTGCCAGCAGTGAATCCGACAGGGATGGCTACACCTTC; CDR3 protein: CASSESDRDGYTF
clone size: -; CDR3 length: 18; J gene: TRBJ2-7; V gene: TRBV5-4; D gene: TRBD2; CDR3 DNA: TGTGCCAGCAGCTTGGGGACTAGCGGGAGGGCCGTCAACTACGAGCAGTACTTC; CDR3 protein: CASSLGTSGRAVNYEQYF
clone size: few; CDR3 length: 15; J gene: TRBJ1-6; V gene: TRBV2; D gene: -; CDR3 DNA: TGTGCCAGCAGTGAAAGGCGGACAGATAATTCACCCCTCCACTTT; CDR3 protein: CASSERRTDNSPLHF
clone size: -; CDR3 length: 19; J gene: TRBJ2-5; V gene: TRBV10-2; D gene: TRBD2; CDR3 DNA: TGCGCCAGCAGTGAGTCACTAGCGGGAGGGCCGAGCCTCCAAGAGACCCAGTACTTC; CDR3 protein: CASSESLAGGPSLQETQYF
clone size: -; CDR3 length: 15; J gene: TRBJ2-7; V gene: TRBV27; D gene: -; CDR3 DNA: TGTGCCAGCAATCTGAGAGGGGGTGGGTCCTACGAGCAGTACTTC; CDR3 protein: CASNLRGGGSYEQYF
clone size: -; CDR3 length: 13; J gene: TRBJ1-4; V gene: TRBV20-1; D gene: -; CDR3 DNA: TGCAGTGCTAGTCGGGGTCCGGAAGAAAAACTGTTTTTT; CDR3 protein: CSASRGPEEKLFF
clone size: few; CDR3 length: 16; J gene: TRBJ1-5; V gene: TRBV27; D gene: TRBD1; CDR3 DNA: TGTGCCAGCAAACTACAGGGGGAGGCTACTAATCAGCCCCAGCATTTT; CDR3 protein: CASKLQGEATNQPQHF
clone size: -; CDR3 length: 17; J gene: TRBJ2-1; V gene: TRBV3-1/TRBV3-2; D gene: TRBD2; CDR3 DNA: TGTGCCAGCAGCCAAGGAGGGACTGGACTAGCGGACAATGAGCAGTTCTTC; CDR3 protein: CASSQGGTGLADNEQFF
clone size: -; CDR3 length: 14; J gene: TRBJ2-7; V gene: TRBV28; D gene: TRBD1; CDR3 DNA: TGTGCCAGCAGTGACAGGGGGCTCCCGTACGAGCAGTACTTC; CDR3 protein: CASSDRGLPYEQYF
clone size: -; CDR3 length: 16; J gene: TRBJ2-1; V gene: TRBV11-2; D gene: TRBD2; CDR3 DNA: TGTGCCAGCAGCTGGACGTTAGCGGGGGTCTACAATGAGCAGTTCTTC; CDR3 protein: CASSWTLAGVYNEQFF
clone size: -; CDR3 length: 13; J gene: TRBJ1-6; V gene: TRBV3-1/TRBV3-2; D gene: -; CDR3 DNA: TGTGCCAGCAGCCATCAGGGGCTGTCACCCCTCCACTTT; CDR3 protein: CASSHQGLSPLHF
clone size: -; CDR3 length: 15; J gene: TRBJ2-1; V gene: TRBV7-9; D gene: TRBD2; CDR3 DNA: TGTGCCACCGATGGACTTAGCGGGAGAGGGGATGAGCAGTTCTTC; CDR3 protein: CATDGLSGRGDEQFF
clone size: -; CDR3 length: 12; J gene: TRBJ2-7; V gene: TRBV11-2; D gene: -; CDR3 DNA: TGTGCCAGCAGCTTAGTTACAGACGAGCAGTACTTC; CDR3 protein: CASSLVTDEQYF
clone size: -; CDR3 length: 18; J gene: TRBJ1-2; V gene: TRBV11-2; D gene: TRBD1; CDR3 DNA: TGTGCCAGCAGCTCCGGGAGGACAGGGGCCCCCGAGGGCTATGGCTACACCTTC; CDR3 protein: CASSSGRTGAPEGYGYTF
clone size: -; CDR3 length: 17; J gene: TRBJ2-3; V gene: TRBV4-1; D gene: TRBD2; CDR3 DNA: TGCGCCAGCAGCCAAGATCATGCGGGAGAGGGGTCCGGTACGCAGTATTTT; CDR3 protein: CASSQDHAGEGSGTQYF
clone size: -; CDR3 length: 17; J gene: TRBJ2-1; V gene: TRBV2; D gene: TRBD2; CDR3 DNA: TGTGCCAGCAGTGAATGGGAACTAGCGGGAGTTGGAAATGAGCAGTTCTTC; CDR3 protein: CASSEWELAGVGNEQFF
clone size: -; CDR3 length: 16; J gene: TRBJ2-7; V gene: TRBV3-1/TRBV3-2; D gene: TRBD2; CDR3 DNA: TGTGCCAGCAGCCACCAGGGACTAGCGGGCGCCGGCGAGCAGTACTTC; CDR3 protein: CASSHQGLAGAGEQYF
clone size: -; CDR3 length: 16; J gene: TRBJ1-2; V gene: TRBV7-9; D gene: -; CDR3 DNA: TGTGCCAGCAGCCTAGCCGGGAGATTGTGGGACTATGGCTACACCTTC; CDR3 protein: CASSLAGRLWDYGYTF
clone size: -; CDR3 length: 15; J gene: TRBJ1-4; V gene: TRBV6-1; D gene: -; CDR3 DNA: TGTGCCAGCAGTGAAGGGTGGCAGAATAATGAAAAACTGTTTTTT; CDR3 protein: CASSEGWQNNEKLFF
clone size: -; CDR3 length: 18; J gene: TRBJ2-3; V gene: TRBV7-8; D gene: TRBD2; CDR3 DNA: TGTGCCAGCAGCTTAGGCCTAGCGGGAGGGGAGGGCACAGATACGCAGTATTTT; CDR3 protein: CASSLGLAGGEGTDTQYF